The 17 T cell receptor beta chains below come from one sample, sequenced in a study of T cell responses to AZD1222 COVID-19 vaccine. Here immunoSEQ multiplex PCR was the method, and the copy in TCRdb shows in-frame clones only, minus some. The table lists tens of thousands of clones, over 75% of them singletons. The sample consisted of peripheral blood, taken 28 days after the second AZD1222 dose. All receptors derive from an adult who received the AZD1222 COVID-19 vaccine.

The rearrangement joins TRBV30 to TRBJ2-7; TRBD1 matches 8 bases. The CDR3 is made up of 14 amino acids. V shed 2 bases, J shed 5 bases, and the junction held 8 bases outside the gene matches. Germline CDR1 is GTSNPN and CDR2 is SVGIG (reference sequence). CDR3 sequence reads: CAWSLGTGLHEQYF. The CDR3 coding sequence is TGTGCCTGGAGTTTAGGGACAGGCCTCCACGAGCAGTACTTC.

V is TRBV5-1 and J is TRBJ1-3; D gene unclear. This CDR3 comprises 13 residues. The germline CDR1 and CDR2 sequences are SGHRS and YFSETQ. Trimming pared 5 bases from V and 4 bases from J, leaving 10 bases between. The CDR3 DNA sequence: TGCGCCAGCAGACCAATGGCAGGAAACACCATATATTTT. Residues: CASRPMAGNTIYF.

The rearrangement uses TRBV29-1 and TRBJ2-3; unclear D gene. Germline CDR1 and CDR2: SQVTM and ANQGSEA. This CDR3 is built from 13 residues. Trimming removed 3 bases at V and 4 bases at J, with 11 bases between. CDR3 bases: TGCAGCGTTGAGCTGGCCCTCTCAGATACGCAGTATTTT. This translates into CSVELALSDTQYF.

This rearrangement joins TRBV7-3 to TRBJ1-1; D possibly corresponds to TRBD1 (5 bases). Germline values: CDR1 SGHTA, CDR2 FQGTGA. Trimming took 1 base from V and 5 from J, leaving 11 bases between them. The CDR3 runs 14 residues. In DNA form, the CDR3 reads TGTGCCAGCAGCTTAATGGGACCAGGTACTGAAGCTTTCTTT. Its translation: CASSLMGPGTEAFF.

This clone was counted a few times. The chain uses TRBV7-9 and TRBJ1-6, with D perhaps TRBD1 (6 bases). There are 15 residues in the CDR3. Germline V gene data show CDR1 as SEHNR and CDR2 as FQNEAQ (reference sequence). V lost 1 base, J lost 7 bases, and 11 bases lay in between. CDR3 nucleotide sequence: TGTGCCAGCAGCTTAGGTACAGGGATGAATTCACCCCTCCACTTT. This sequence encodes CASSLGTGMNSPLHF.

This chain links TRBV15 with TRBJ2-3; D tentatively reads TRBD1 or TRBD2 (6 bases each). CDR1 and CDR2 from the germline V gene are LNHNV and YYDKDF (reference sequence). This CDR3 has 15 residues. Between the trimmed V and J ends, which lost 8 bases and 4 bases, there was a span of 19 bases. The CDR3 DNA follows: TGTGCCACCGCCCTGGGGGGCGGCGCGGCAGATACGCAGTATTTT. Protein: CATALGGGAADTQYF.

Notes on this clone: The sample contains more than one DNA sequence encoding this CDR3. The rearrangement joins TRBV11-2 to TRBJ1-5; D is perhaps TRBD1 (6 bases). The ends were cut back, 5 bases at V and 6 bases at J, with 11 bases in the middle. This CDR3 is built from 13 residues. Germline CDR1 and CDR2: SGHAT and FQNNGV. As DNA, the CDR3 is TGTGCCAGCAGCCTAGGGGGGGGTCAGCCCCAGCATTTT. This gives the protein CASSLGGGQPQHF.

J is TRBJ2-3 and V is TRBV6-5, with D possibly being TRBD2 (6 bases). Germline lookup yields CDR1 MNHEY and CDR2 SVGAGI. Trimming took 6 bases from V and 0 from J, leaving 10 bases between them. The CDR3 runs to 14 residues. The chain's CDR3 is CASSRGISTDTQYF. Here the CDR3 DNA reads TGTGCCAGCAGCCGGGGGATTAGCACAGATACGCAGTATTTT.

V is TRBV5-4 and J is TRBJ1-5; D not certain. Trimming cost V 7 bases and J 4 bases, with 12 bases left between them. Germline assignment: CDR1 SGHNT and CDR2 YYREEE (reference sequence). The CDR3 is 13 residues long. CDR3 DNA: TGTGCCAGCTGCGCCGACGGGAATCAGCCCCAGCATTTT. Translation gives CASCADGNQPQHF.

This rearrangement joins TRBV27 to TRBJ1-5, with a possible D match to TRBD1 (5 bases). There are 15 residues in the CDR3. Germline CDR1 and CDR2: MNHEY and SMNVEV (reference sequence). Trimming removed 6 bases at V and 0 bases at J, with 12 bases between. The CDR3 here is CASSKTVHSNQPQHF. CDR3 in DNA: TGTGCCAGCAGCAAGACAGTTCATAGCAATCAGCCCCAGCATTTT.

This chain connects TRBV10-3 to TRBJ2-7; the D is unclear. CDR3 length equals 12 residues. Per the germline V gene, CDR1 is ENHRY and CDR2 is SYGVKD. Trimming took off 2 bases at V and 2 bases at J, with 4 bases between the two ends. This CDR3 reads CAISETAYEQYF. The CDR3 region has the DNA TGTGCCATCAGTGAGACAGCCTACGAGCAGTACTTC.

The chain has TRBV28 and TRBJ2-1, with 11 bases lining up with TRBD1. V dropped 6 bases and J dropped 8; count of bases not matched to a gene: 6. Per the germline V gene, CDR1 is MDHEN and CDR2 is SYDVKM. This CDR3 region has 14 residues. DNA of the CDR3: TGTGCCAGCAGGACGGACAGGGGGCGCGATGAGCAGTTCTTC. Protein: CASRTDRGRDEQFF. Supplemented by reference TRBV28 and TRBJ2-1, the full variable domain reads DVKVTQSSRYLVKRTGEKVFLECVQDMDHENMFWYRQDPGLGLRLIYFSYDVKMKEKGDIPEGYSVSREKKERFSLILESASTNQTSMYLCASRTDRGRDEQFFGPGTRLTVL.

J is TRBJ2-1 and V is TRBV15, with D hard to call. Germline CDR1 reads LNHNV; CDR2 reads YYDKDF (reference sequence). V lost 6 bases, J lost 0 bases, and 12 bases lay in between. This CDR3 contains 15 residues. CDR3 region: CATSTPDGSYNEQFF. The CDR3 DNA reads TGTGCCACCAGTACTCCAGACGGCTCCTACAATGAGCAGTTCTTC.

The V call is TRBV6-5, the J call TRBJ2-5, with a possible D match to TRBD1 (5 bases). Trimming removed 8 bases from V and 1 base from J, with 8 bases in between. Germline V CDR1 and CDR2: MNHEY, SVGAGI. CDR3 length: 12 residues. CDR3 region: CASGATQETQYF. The CDR3 coding sequence is TGTGCCAGCGGGGCGACCCAAGAGACCCAGTACTTC.

This chain joins TRBV19 and TRBJ2-5; 7 bases fit TRBD1. The CDR3 spans 20 residues. The germline V gene encodes CDR1 LNHDA and CDR2 SQIVND (reference sequence). V lost 4 bases and J lost 7; bases outside the gene matches: 27. CDR3 loop: CASSTQGHWGTGTQDWTQYF. In DNA, the CDR3 is TGTGCCAGTAGTACACAGGGGCATTGGGGTACCGGGACCCAAGATTGGACCCAGTACTTC. Filled out from reference TRBV19 and TRBJ2-5, the complete variable domain reads DGGITQSPKYLFRKEGQNVTLSCEQNLNHDAMYWYRQDPGQGLRLIYYSQIVNDFQKGDIAEGYSVSREKKESFPLTVTSAQKNPTAFYLCASSTQGHWGTGTQDWTQYFGPGTRLLVL.

The rearrangement links TRBV2 to TRBJ1-2; 7 bases map to TRBD1. The germline V gene encodes CDR1 SNHLY and CDR2 FYNNEI. The V and J ends lost 0 bases and 3 bases, in that order; junction bases with no gene match: 4. The CDR3 is 15 residues long. The CDR3 nucleotides read TGTGCCAGCAGTGAAGCTTTAGGGGGCTACTATGGCTACACCTTC. Translated: CASSEALGGYYGYTF.

This clone turned up a few times. The gene calls are TRBV5-5 and TRBJ2-7, with D maybe TRBD2 (5 bases). V gave up 3 bases and J gave up 2 bases, with 15 bases separating them. Germline loops: CDR1 SGHKS, CDR2 YYEKEE (reference sequence). The CDR3 loop spans 15 amino acids. CDR3 in DNA: TGTGCCAGCAGCTCGGTCGGAGGTCGGGCCTACGAGCAGTACTTC. Its protein product is CASSSVGGRAYEQYF.